A single sample gave rise to the 18 T cell receptor beta chains below, sequenced in a study of vaccination effects on CD4 cells after COVID-19. CD4+ T cells specific for antigen were expanded with viral peptide pools by the ViraFEST assay before sequencing. The culture ran for approximately 9 days before CD4+ T cells were isolated. Each participant was given two doses of one vaccine (BNT162b2 or mRNA-1273). Generated by immunoSEQ multiplex PCR, the TCRdb table keeps only in-frame clones and is missing some. The sample contains approximately 26,000 clones, nearly 80% of which appear only once. These receptors have no known antigen. The sample was CD4+ T cells from PBMCs cultured with SARS-CoV-2 spike peptides, taken after COVID-19 vaccination. The receptor set was obtained from a human donor who received a COVID-19 vaccine. Some clones in this sample may be carry-over from other donors' samples.

This sequence joins TRBV7-3 and TRBJ2-1; 10 nucleotides align to TRBD1. This CDR3 has 13 residues. Trimming at V came to 5 bases and at J to 6 bases, leaving 1 base not matched to a gene. Germline-derived CDR1 and CDR2 are SGHTA and FQGTGA. Written as DNA, the CDR3 is TGTGCCAGCAGCCGGACAGGGGGCAATGAGCAGTTCTTC. Its protein is CASSRTGGNEQFF.

A remark on this clone: Relative to the germline gene, one junction end is altered; a read error may explain this. J is TRBJ2-3 and V is TRBV6-4, with D perhaps being TRBD1 or TRBD2 (5 bases each). The CDR3 extends over 14 amino acids. The germline gives CDR1 MRHNA, CDR2 SNTAGT. The CDR3 DNA reads TGTGCCAACAGTGCCGGGACGGACTCCGATACGCAGTATTTT. Encoded protein: CANSAGTDSDTQYF.

The chain recombines TRBV6-4 with TRBJ2-1; D may correspond to TRBD1 or TRBD2 (5 bases each). Deletions cut 2 bases from V and 6 bases from J, with 14 bases between. Germline values: CDR1 MRHNA, CDR2 SNTAGT. This CDR3 contains 15 residues. CDR3 DNA sequence: TGTGCCAGCAGTGACCAGGGACGCTACGGCAATGAGCAGTTCTTC. It specifies CASSDQGRYGNEQFF.

This clone has only a few counts. The rearrangement uses TRBV5-3 and TRBJ1-3, with D hard to call. TRBV5-3 belongs to the ORF category, with a function that is uncertain. CDR3 length equals 14 residues. Trimming pared 7 bases from V and 5 bases from J, leaving 16 bases between. The CDR3 loop reads CARRRFTLRNTIYF. The CDR3 bases are TGTGCCAGACGTCGATTTACGTTACGAAACACCATATATTTT.

The genes are TRBV5-1 and TRBJ1-4; tentative D call: TRBD1 (5 bases). Trimming took off 1 base at V and 7 bases at J, with 11 bases between the two ends. This CDR3 contains 14 residues. Germline V gene sequence: CDR1 SGHRS, CDR2 YFSETQ. CDR3 loop: CASSLLGGGEKLFF. The CDR3 DNA sequence: TGCGCCAGCAGCTTGCTTGGGGGAGGTGAAAAACTGTTTTTT.

The rearrangement uses TRBV11-2 and TRBJ2-1; D gene unclear. V lost 0 bases and J lost 1, with 7 bases in between. This CDR3 comprises 15 residues. CDR1 and CDR2 (germline): SGHAT, FQNNGV. The CDR3 nucleotides read TGTGCCAGCAGCTTAGATGCGGCTTCCTACAATGAGCAGTTCTTC. Translation gives CASSLDAASYNEQFF.

Sample share makes this clone medium-sized. This chain uses TRBV7-2 with TRBJ1-1; perhaps TRBD1 as D (6 bases). Germline V gives CDR1 SGHTA, CDR2 FQGNSA. The CDR3 is made up of 13 amino acids. V gave up 6 bases and J gave up 4 bases, with 12 bases separating them. The DNA for the CDR3 is TGTGCCAGCAGAGAGGACAGCCTCACTGAAGCTTTCTTT. Its translation: CASREDSLTEAFF. The full variable domain, its missing parts supplied by reference TRBV7-2 and TRBJ1-1, is GAGVSQSPSNKVTEKGKDVELRCDPISGHTALYWYRQSLGQGLEFLIYFQGNSAPDKSGLPSDRFSAERTGGSVSTLTIQRTQQEDSAVYLCASREDSLTEAFFGQGTRLTVV.

This chain joins TRBV7-8 and TRBJ2-3, with TRBD2 identical over 10 bases. After removal of 1 base from V and 3 bases from J, the junction contained 7 bases not matched to a gene. Germline V gene sequence: CDR1 SGHVS, CDR2 FQNEAQ. This CDR3 spans 17 amino acids. The CDR3 nucleotides are TGTGCCAGCAGCTTAGTTCTGAGCGGGGGGGCAACAGATACGCAGTATTTT. Its translation is CASSLVLSGGATDTQYF.

This sequence joins TRBV15 and TRBJ1-1; TRBD1 agrees at 8 bases. The junction had 15 bases not matched to a gene; V was cut back by 7 bases and J by 5 bases. The germline V gene encodes CDR1 LNHNV and CDR2 YYDKDF (reference sequence). This CDR3 is built from 16 residues. In DNA, the CDR3 is TGTGCCACCAATAGGGCGCCAGGGGGCCGGGTAACTGAAGCTTTCTTT. Its protein product is CATNRAPGGRVTEAFF.

The chain combines TRBV27 with TRBJ1-1; D is possibly TRBD1 (5 bases). The CDR3 runs to 14 residues. V shed 6 bases and J shed 0 bases, with 11 bases lying between them. From germline, CDR1 is MNHEY and CDR2 SMNVEV (reference sequence). In DNA, the CDR3 is TGTGCCAGCAGCCCCAGGGCCCTGAACACTGAAGCTTTCTTT. Its protein is CASSPRALNTEAFF.

The rearrangement joins TRBV6-2 or TRBV6-3 to TRBJ1-5; 8 bases fit TRBD1. Trimming removed 3 bases from V and 3 bases from J; junction bases left unmatched: 7. This CDR3 is built from 16 residues. Germline V CDR1 and CDR2: MNHEY, SVGEGT. CDR3 DNA: TGTGCCAGCAGTTATGCAGGGGGCCGATCCAATCAGCCCCAGCATTTT. Protein sequence: CASSYAGGRSNQPQHF.

V is TRBV7-9 and J is TRBJ2-1; TRBD2 matches at 7 bases. CDR1 and CDR2 from the germline V gene are SEHNR and FQNEAQ (reference sequence). The CDR3 runs 16 residues. Trimming cost V 1 base and J 7 bases; bases outside gene matches: 10. The CDR3 here is CASSLGGQRGRNEQFF. The CDR3, as DNA: TGTGCCAGCAGCTTAGGTGGCCAGCGGGGCCGAAATGAGCAGTTCTTC.

The chain combines TRBV11-3 with TRBJ2-3, with a tentative D call TRBD2 (5 bases). This CDR3 is 14 amino acids long. Germline-derived CDR1 and CDR2 are SGHNT and YENEEA. V lost 3 bases and J lost 3, with 10 bases in between. As DNA, the CDR3 is TGTGCCAGCAGCTTGGACGGACTTACAGATACGCAGTATTTT. It is translated as CASSLDGLTDTQYF.

The chain combines TRBV3-1 (or the pseudogene TRBV3-2) with TRBJ2-3; D unclear. The ends were cut back, 5 bases at V and 6 bases at J, with 6 bases in the middle. The germline gives CDR1 LGHDT, CDR2 YNNKEL (reference sequence). The CDR3 loop spans 11 amino acids. The CDR3 coding sequence is TGTGCCAGCAGCACCCAGGATACGCAGTATTTT. Amino acid sequence: CASSTQDTQYF.

The sample holds a few counts of this clone. The chain carries TRBV9 and TRBJ2-7; TRBD1 aligns across 7 bases. CDR1 SGDLS and CDR2 YYNGEE come from the germline V gene. V shed 3 bases, J shed 4 bases, and the junction held 10 bases outside the gene matches. The CDR3 spans 15 residues. The CDR3 DNA reads as TGTGCCAGCAGCGCTCGACAGGGTCCCCATTACGAGCAGTACGTC. As protein: CASSARQGPHYEQYV.

CDR3 residues: CASSGGASGYTF. The CDR3 DNA is TGTGCCAGCTCAGGGGGCGCGAGTGGCTACACCTTC. The chain employs TRBV19 and TRBJ1-2, with TRBD1 matching over 8 bases. The junction had 7 bases not matched to a gene; V was cut back by 9 bases and J by 7 bases. This CDR3 comprises 12 residues. Germline CDR1 is LNHDA and CDR2 is SQIVND (reference sequence).

CDR3 protein: CASSERQTYYGYTF. Written as DNA, the CDR3 is TGTGCCAGCAGTGAGCGGCAGACTTACTATGGCTACACCTTC. This chain joins TRBV2 and TRBJ1-2; D gene unclear. Looked up from germline, CDR1 is SNHLY and CDR2 is FYNNEI. The CDR3 totals 14 residues. V was cut by 3 bases and J by 3 bases, with 11 bases left in between.

There are a few counts of this clone. This chain links TRBV7-3 with TRBJ2-2; D not resolved. Germline CDR1 and CDR2: SGHTA and FQGTGA. Trimming left V 6 bases short and J 0 bases short, with 8 bases between. The CDR3 extends over 14 amino acids. CDR3 loop: CASRPTANTGELFF. The CDR3 nucleotides read TGTGCCAGCAGGCCCACAGCGAACACCGGGGAGCTGTTTTTT.